The 5 T cell receptor beta chains below come from one sample, sequenced in a study of control samples from healthy donors and cancer patients (dated by TCRdb to 2018 to 2020). Library creation used the immunoSEQ multiplex PCR assay. What TCRdb holds here is the immuneACCESS table cut down to in-frame rearrangements. Part of the clones is not present; checked against another copy, under half of the missing clones reflect an unresolved V gene, and the others are unexplained. The sample yields about 130,000 clones; around 94% were counted once. The top ten hold 11% to 15% of the sample. Specimen: PBMCs. All receptors come from a man in his sixties with colorectal cancer.

The chain is built from TRBV28 and TRBJ1-3; D unclear. V was shortened by 6 bases and J by 4 bases, with 13 bases between the two germline ends. This CDR3 is 14 amino acids long. CDR1 and CDR2 (germline): MDHEN, SYDVKM. For the CDR3, the DNA is TGTGCCAGCAGCTTCGGGTACTCGGGAAACACCATATATTTT. Residues: CASSFGYSGNTIYF.

Only one count was recorded for this clone. CDR3 region: CAWSFTFETQYF. CDR3 nucleotide sequence: TGTGCCTGGAGTTTCACGTTTGAGACCCAGTACTTC. V gene TRBV30 combines with J gene TRBJ2-5; the D is unclear. The CDR3 consists of 12 residues. Germline loops: CDR1 GTSNPN, CDR2 SVGIG (reference sequence). Trimming shortened V by 2 bases and J by 5 bases, and 9 bases separated the two germline ends.

In regard to this clone: Distinct nucleotide sequences in the sample also encode this CDR3. The chain is built from TRBV20-1 and TRBJ1-1; D unresolved. The germline V gene encodes CDR1 DFQATT and CDR2 SNEGSKA (reference sequence). The V and J ends lost 5 bases and 0 bases respectively, with 4 bases between them. The CDR3 sequence is 11 residues long. CDR3 protein: CSALLNTEAFF. The DNA of the CDR3 is TGCAGTGCTCTACTGAACACTGAAGCTTTCTTT.

The chain has TRBV14 and TRBJ2-7; possible D gene TRBD2, 5 bases. CDR3 length equals 15 residues. Germline loops: CDR1 SGHDN, CDR2 FVKESK. V was cut by 1 base and J by 0 bases, with 10 bases left in between. CDR3 loop: CASSQGEGLSYEQYF. CDR3 bases: TGTGCCAGCAGCCAAGGAGAGGGCCTCTCCTACGAGCAGTACTTC.

This clone was observed a single time. This chain uses TRBV9 with TRBJ2-3; D unresolved. V was shortened by 3 bases and J by 3 bases, with 11 bases between the two germline ends. CDR1 is SGDLS, CDR2 YYNGEE, per germline. CDR3 length: 14 amino acids. CDR3 nucleotide sequence: TGTGCCAGCAGCGCAATACAACAGACAGATACGCAGTATTTT. Translated, it gives CASSAIQQTDTQYF.